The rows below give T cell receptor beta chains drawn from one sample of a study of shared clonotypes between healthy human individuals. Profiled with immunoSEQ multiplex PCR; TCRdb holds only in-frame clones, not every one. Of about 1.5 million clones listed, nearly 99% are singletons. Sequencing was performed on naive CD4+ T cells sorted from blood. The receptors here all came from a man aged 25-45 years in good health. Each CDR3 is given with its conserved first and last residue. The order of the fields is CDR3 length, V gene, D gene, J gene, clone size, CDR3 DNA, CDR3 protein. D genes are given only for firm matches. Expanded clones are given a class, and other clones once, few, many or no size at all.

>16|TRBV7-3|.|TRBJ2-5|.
TGTGCCAGCAGCTTAAATGGGATAGGGCTCCGGGAGACCCAGTACTTC
CASSLNGIGLRETQYF
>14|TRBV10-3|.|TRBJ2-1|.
TGTGCCATCAGGGACGGGAGCTCCTACAATGAGCAGTTCTTC
CAIRDGSSYNEQFF
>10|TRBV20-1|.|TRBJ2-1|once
TGCAGTGCTTCTAAGAATGAGCAGTTCTTC
CSASKNEQFF
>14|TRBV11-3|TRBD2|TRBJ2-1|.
TGTGCCAGCAGCAGCCAGCGGGAGGGCAATGAGCAGTTCTTC
CASSSQREGNEQFF
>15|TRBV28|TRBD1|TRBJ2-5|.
TGTGCCAGCAGCCCAGTCGACAGGGGGCGGGAGACCCAGTACTTC
CASSPVDRGRETQYF
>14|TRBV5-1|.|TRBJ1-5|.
TGCGCCAGCGCCGGGATTGGTCGGAGTCAGCCCCAGCATTTT
CASAGIGRSQPQHF
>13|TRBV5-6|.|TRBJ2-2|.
TGTGCCAGCAGCTTAGGTATGGAGGGGGAGCTGTTTTTT
CASSLGMEGELFF
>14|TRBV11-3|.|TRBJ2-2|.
TGTGCCAGCAGCCCTTCATCCGCTAACGGGGAGCTGTTTTTT
CASSPSSANGELFF
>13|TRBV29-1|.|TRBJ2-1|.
TGCAGCGTTGAAGATCAGGGTTCCAATGAGCAGTTCTTC
CSVEDQGSNEQFF
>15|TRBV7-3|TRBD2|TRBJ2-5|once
TGTGCCAGCAGCCAACTAGCGGGAGGGAAAGAGACCCAGTACTTC
CASSQLAGGKETQYF
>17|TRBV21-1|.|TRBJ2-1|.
TGTGCCAGCAGCAAAGGAGAGAAAAGGCTCCGTTGCAATGAGCAGTTCTTC
CASSKGEKRLRCNEQFF
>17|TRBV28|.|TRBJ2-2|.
TGTGCCAGCAGTTCTATAACAGGGAGGAAGAACACCGGGGAGCTGTTTTTT
CASSSITGRKNTGELFF
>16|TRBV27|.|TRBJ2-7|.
TGTGCCAGCAGTTTAGGAGGAAAATACGTTTCCTACGAGCAGTACTTC
CASSLGGKYVSYEQYF
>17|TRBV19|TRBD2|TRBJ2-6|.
TGTGCCACCTCGGGGACTAGCGGGATTTCTGGGGCCAACGTCCTGACTTTC
CATSGTSGISGANVLTF
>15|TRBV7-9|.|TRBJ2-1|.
TGTGCCAGCAGCCTGGGCGGAGGAGCTGTTGGAGAGCAGTTCTTC
CASSLGGGAVGEQFF
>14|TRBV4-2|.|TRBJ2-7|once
TGTGCCAGCAGCCAAGATCAGCGTACCGACGAGCAGTACTTC
CASSQDQRTDEQYF
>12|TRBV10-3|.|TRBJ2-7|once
TGTGCCTCCGGAGGCAGTTCCTACGAGCAGTACTTC
CASGGSSYEQYF
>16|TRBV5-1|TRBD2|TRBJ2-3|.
TGCGCCAGCAGCTTGGATCCTAGCGGTATCACAGATACGCAGTATTTT
CASSLDPSGITDTQYF
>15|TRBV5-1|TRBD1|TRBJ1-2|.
TGCGCCACCCAACTGGACGGACAGGGTAACTATGGCTACACCTTC
CATQLDGQGNYGYTF
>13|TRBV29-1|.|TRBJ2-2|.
TGCAGCGTTGAGAGTCCATTGGCCGGGGAGCTGTTTTTT
CSVESPLAGELFF
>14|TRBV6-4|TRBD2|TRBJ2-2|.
TGTGCCAGCAGCCCGGGACTACTCACCGGGGAGCTGTTTTTT
CASSPGLLTGELFF
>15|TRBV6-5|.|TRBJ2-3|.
TGTGCCAGCAGTTACGGCGGGGCCATCACAGATACGCAGTATTTT
CASSYGGAITDTQYF
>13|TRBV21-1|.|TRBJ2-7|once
TGTGCCTTGAGGACTAGCTGGCCGTGGGAGCAGTACTTC
CALRTSWPWEQYF
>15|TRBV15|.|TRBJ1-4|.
TGTGCCACCAGCAGACCCGGGACCTTGTATGAAAAACTGTTTTTT
CATSRPGTLYEKLFF
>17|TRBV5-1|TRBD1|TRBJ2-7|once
TGCGCCAGCAGCTTGGAGAGCTCGGGACAGGCGCCCTACGAGCAGTACTTC
CASSLESSGQAPYEQYF
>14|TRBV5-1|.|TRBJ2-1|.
TGCGCCAGCAGCTCGCCCCCCGGGTACAATGAGCAGTTCTTC
CASSSPPGYNEQFF
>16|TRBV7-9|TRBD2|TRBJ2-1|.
TGTGCCAGCAGCCCATGGGGACTAGCGAGAGACAATGAGCAGTTCTTC
CASSPWGLARDNEQFF
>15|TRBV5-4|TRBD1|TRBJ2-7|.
TGTGCCAGCAGCTTGGGACAGGGGGTCGCCTACGAGCAGTACTTC
CASSLGQGVAYEQYF
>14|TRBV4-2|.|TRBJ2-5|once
TGTGCCAGCAGCCAAGCGCAAGGAGCAGAGACCCAGTACTTC
CASSQAQGAETQYF
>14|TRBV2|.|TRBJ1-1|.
TGTGCCAGCAAAATTTCCCGGGGTAGAACTAAAGCTTTCTTT
CASKISRGRTKAFF
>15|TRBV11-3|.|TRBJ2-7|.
TGTGCCAGCAGCTTAGAGGCGGGGCCCGCCTACGAGCAGTACTTC
CASSLEAGPAYEQYF
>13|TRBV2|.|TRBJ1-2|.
TGTGCCAGCAGTGAAGAGGTGGGGGGTGGCTACACCTTC
CASSEEVGGGYTF
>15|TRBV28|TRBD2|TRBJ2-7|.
TGTGCCAGCAGTTTATGGAAACTAGCGGGAGACGAGCAGTACTTC
CASSLWKLAGDEQYF
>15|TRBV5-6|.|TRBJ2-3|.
TGTGCCAGCAGCTTGTTCGGGGAAGGCACAGATACGCAGTATTTT
CASSLFGEGTDTQYF
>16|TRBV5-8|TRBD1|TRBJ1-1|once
TGTGCCAGCAGCTCGAAGGACAGGGGTCCGAACACTGAAGCTTTCTTT
CASSSKDRGPNTEAFF
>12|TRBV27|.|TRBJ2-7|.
TGTGCCAGCAGGGCCCAACTCGGGGAGCAGTACTTC
CASRAQLGEQYF
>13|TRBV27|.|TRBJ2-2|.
TGTGCCAGCAGTTTAGTAGGGGCCGGGGAGCTGTTTTTT
CASSLVGAGELFF
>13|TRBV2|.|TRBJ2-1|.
TGTGCCAGCAGTGAGTACAGGTACAATGAGCAGTTCTTC
CASSEYRYNEQFF
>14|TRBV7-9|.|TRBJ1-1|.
TGTGCCAGCAGCTCGCCCGGCGCGCTGCTCTGGGCTTTCTTT
CASSSPGALLWAFF
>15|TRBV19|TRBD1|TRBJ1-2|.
TGTGCCAGTGGGGAAGGACAGGGGGAGACCTATGGCTACACCTTC
CASGEGQGETYGYTF
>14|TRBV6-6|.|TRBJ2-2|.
TGTGCCAGCGCAAAGGAGGCTCGCACCGGGGAGCTGTTTTTT
CASAKEARTGELFF
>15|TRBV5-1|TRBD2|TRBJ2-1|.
TGCGCCAGCAGCTTTGGTAGCGGGAGGGCCAATGAGCAGTTCTTC
CASSFGSGRANEQFF
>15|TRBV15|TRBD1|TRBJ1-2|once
TGTGCCACCAGCAGGCCGGGACAGGGAGGCTATGGCTACACCTTC
CATSRPGQGGYGYTF
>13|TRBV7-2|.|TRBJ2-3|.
TGTGCCAGCAGCTTGGTCGGCACAGATACGCAGTATTTT
CASSLVGTDTQYF
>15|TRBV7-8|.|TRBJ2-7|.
TGTGCCAGCAGCTTAGGTCGTCTGACAGTCTACGAGCAGTACTTC
CASSLGRLTVYEQYF
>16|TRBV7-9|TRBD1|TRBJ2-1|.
TGTGCCAGCAGCTTAGGGACAGGGCGGTTCGGAAATGAGCAGTTCTTC
CASSLGTGRFGNEQFF
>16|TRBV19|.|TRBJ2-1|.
TGTGCCAGTAGTTTCAGGGGAGGAGCGGCGCCCAATGAGCAGTTCTTC
CASSFRGGAAPNEQFF
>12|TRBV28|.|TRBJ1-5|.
TGTGCCAGCAGGGCGACACTTCAGCCCCAGCATTTT
CASRATLQPQHF
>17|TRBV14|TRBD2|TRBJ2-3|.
TGTGCCAGCAGCCAAGATGGACTAGCGGGAGTCCCAGATACGCAGTATTTT
CASSQDGLAGVPDTQYF
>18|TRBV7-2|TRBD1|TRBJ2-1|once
TGTGCCAGCAGCTTAACCGGGACAGGGGGCAGTTCCTACAATGAGCAGTTCTTC
CASSLTGTGGSSYNEQFF
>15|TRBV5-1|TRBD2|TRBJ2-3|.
TGCGCCAGCCACTTGACTAGCGGGAACTGGGATACGCAGTATTTT
CASHLTSGNWDTQYF
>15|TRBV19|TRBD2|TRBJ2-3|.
TGTGCCAGTAGCGTTCTAGCGGCGAGCACAGATACGCAGTATTTT
CASSVLAASTDTQYF
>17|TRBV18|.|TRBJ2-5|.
TGTGCCAGCTCACCGGGACACCGACGACGTTTACAAGAGACCCAGTACTTC
CASSPGHRRRLQETQYF
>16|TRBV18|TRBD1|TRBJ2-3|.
TGTGCCAGCTCAACTACCGGGACAGCTAGCACAGATACGCAGTATTTT
CASSTTGTASTDTQYF
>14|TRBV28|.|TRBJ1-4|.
TGTGCCCTAGGAACAGGGAGTGAGCGTGAAAAACTGTTTTTT
CALGTGSEREKLFF